The rows below give T cell receptor beta chains drawn from one sample of a study of T-cell reconstitution after alpha-beta-depleted transplantation in children. TCRdb redid the calling of the PCR reads with MiXCR, one entry per CDR3 protein. The sample holds hundreds of thousands of distinct CDR3 sequences, approximately 10% seen once. The sample was PBMCs from the stem cell graft donor, taken from the stem cell graft. The source is a human donor who donated a stem cell graft to a child with acute myeloid leukemia. Both conserved end residues are trimmed from each CDR3. Fields, in order: J gene, clone size, V gene, CDR3 protein. Where a row states a size, it is once, few, many or the class of an expanded clone; other rows omit it.

TRBJ2-7	many	TRBV11-2	ASSISSGPTYEQY
TRBJ2-3	once	TRBV3-1	ASSHAGDTQY
TRBJ2-1	many	TRBV10-3	AIRESSANEQF
TRBJ2-1	many	TRBV20-1	SATGLGTYNEQF
TRBJ1-5	many	TRBV29-1	SVVCRGQPQH
TRBJ2-1	few	TRBV7-2	ASRSIGGGHNEQF
TRBJ2-2	few	TRBV12-3/TRBV12-4	ASSIGGRGGELF
TRBJ2-1	few	TRBV20-1	SARRGFSYNEQF
TRBJ2-1	few	TRBV20-1	SARDGTSGTNEQF
TRBJ2-7	few	TRBV7-2	ASSLPGLAGGPRQY
TRBJ2-4	few	TRBV7-9	ASTSLLGTDIQY
TRBJ2-1	many	TRBV15	ATSRVLAGGGGF
TRBJ2-1	.	TRBV7-2	ASRKDRGLNNEQF
TRBJ2-3	few	TRBV6-1	ASRRDSSTDTQY
TRBJ2-7	few	TRBV7-9	ASSSLQGAYEQY
TRBJ2-7	.	TRBV11-1	ASSPRTRTYEQY
TRBJ2-3	many	TRBV10-3	AIRRGGPTDTQY
TRBJ2-1	many	TRBV20-1	SALTSGRANYNEQF
TRBJ2-1	.	TRBV12-3/TRBV12-4	ASSGGLEREQF
TRBJ2-7	.	TRBV12-3/TRBV12-4	ASSPRVGGSVTSYEQY
TRBJ2-7	many	TRBV29-1	SVEVLQGASYEQY
TRBJ2-1	few	TRBV4-2	ASSQDRTSGLYNEQF
TRBJ2-7	many	TRBV20-1	SASSDRVNSYEQY
TRBJ2-3	many	TRBV7-7	ASSLGITDTQY
TRBJ2-1	few	TRBV20-1	SAPRLAGRYNEQF
TRBJ2-5	many	TRBV5-1	ASSLDSGRGETQY
TRBJ2-7	many	TRBV24-1	ATSAGTPTPEQY
TRBJ2-3	.	TRBV20-1	SAVADSTDTQY
TRBJ2-1	few	TRBV12-5	ASGVLGLAGVEQF
TRBJ2-7	.	TRBV4-2	ASSQESGAVTSYEQY
TRBJ2-1	many	TRBV12-3/TRBV12-4	ASSPQDNEQF
TRBJ2-4	few	TRBV18	ASSPGTSGVDIQY